This TCR beta chain is from a study of radiation and T cells in renal cell carcinoma. Findings and caveats of the study: Top tumor clonotypes rose in blood 2 weeks post-radiation, then contracted.

Profiling relied on immunoSEQ multiplex PCR, and the TCRdb table lists in-frame clones only, not all of them. This sample has 140,000 or so clones, with 86% found just once. Concerning this clone itself: The antigen remains undetermined.

V shed 5 bases and J shed 1 base, with 17 bases lying between them. In germline, CDR1 is SGHAT, CDR2 FQNNGV. This CDR3 is 16 amino acids long. Time point defined: blood 4 weeks post-SBRT, at nephrectomy. The treatment was: 15 Gy SBRT to primary tumor, nephrectomy 4 weeks later. Nephrectomy followed 15 Gy stereotactic body radiation by 4 weeks. After SBRT, blood was collected at 2 and 4 weeks, plus baseline. Clear cell pathology was present in this patient's renal cell carcinoma. The sample was blood, taken from a patient whose treatment included radiotherapy and nephrectomy. The chain has TRBV11-2 and TRBJ1-1; D not resolved. This TCR derives from a woman aged 45 to 65 with renal cell carcinoma. CDR3 protein: CASSPWVRGKNTEAFF. CDR3 DNA: TGTGCCAGCAGCCCATGGGTTCGGGGAAAGAACACTGAAGCTTTCTTT.